This TCR beta chain was sequenced in a study of blood T cell repertoires in COVID-19. As for the study in general: Sample material is recorded as cDNA or gDNA derived from T cells, B-cell-depleted T cells, or PBMCs.

The CDR3 is 15 residues long. CDR1 is LGHDT, CDR2 YNNKEL, per germline (reference sequence). V lost 7 bases to trimming and J lost 8 bases, with 21 bases between them. Which cohort a participant joined came from the clinical history participants gave. Sequenced by immunoSEQ multiplex PCR; TCRdb stores in-frame clones only, minus some. The repertoire holds 350,000 to 400,000 clones, with more than 75% as singletons. This TCR was recovered from a woman in her late teens or twenties who had recovered from COVID-19. The specimen was PBMCs or T cells enriched from blood (not recorded which). The rearrangement uses TRBV3-1 (or the pseudogene TRBV3-2) and TRBJ2-1; a possible D gene is TRBD2 (5 bases). The CDR3 reads CASNLYSRGLDEQFF. The CDR3 DNA follows: TGTGCCAGCAATTTATATTCCCGGGGTCTGGATGAGCAGTTCTTC.